The 19 T cell receptor beta chains given below trace back to one sample, sequenced in a study of cytomegalovirus exposure and HLA in healthy donors. Amplification used 60 Vbeta primers and 13 Jbeta primers. Sequencing was performed with immunoSEQ multiplex PCR; in TCRdb, only in-frame clones are kept and a portion is missing. This sample has about 190,000 clones, with less than 90% found just once. The sequenced material came from PBMCs. These receptors were obtained from a boy aged 5-17 years in good health and CMV-seronegative.

This chain links TRBV9 with TRBJ2-1; 7 bases align to TRBD2. With V trimmed by 4 bases and J by 9 bases, 7 bases remained unmatched. The CDR3 covers 13 residues. In germline, CDR1 is SGDLS, CDR2 YYNGEE. CDR3: CASSPGGMGEQFF. The CDR3 bases are TGTGCCAGCAGCCCGGGGGGAATGGGTGAGCAGTTCTTC.

J is TRBJ2-5 and V is TRBV9; TRBD2 aligns across 13 bases. Germline V gene lookup returns CDR1 SGDLS and CDR2 YYNGEE. Losses at the gene ends were 3 bases for V and 7 bases for J; bases not matched to a gene: 18. This CDR3 has 19 amino acids. CDR3 loop: CASSEVPGGLAGALGTQYF. CDR3 sequence (DNA): TGTGCCAGCAGCGAAGTCCCAGGAGGACTAGCGGGGGCCCTAGGGACCCAGTACTTC.

The chain links TRBV18 to TRBJ1-1; D is unclear. This CDR3 has 13 amino acids. Germline-derived CDR1 and CDR2 are KGHSH and LQKENI. V dropped 3 bases and J dropped 4 bases, with 9 bases sitting between them. The CDR3 sequence: CASSPARGTEAFF. CDR3 bases: TGTGCCAGCTCACCGGCTCGCGGCACTGAAGCTTTCTTT.

The rearrangement uses TRBV5-4 and TRBJ1-5, with TRBD1 matching 8 bases. The junction had 5 bases not matched to a gene; V was cut back by 2 bases and J by 7 bases. This CDR3 is 14 amino acids long. CDR1 and CDR2 from the germline V gene are SGHNT and YYREEE (reference sequence). CDR3 amino acids: CASSLQGERQPQHF. CDR3 in DNA: TGTGCCAGCAGCTTACAGGGGGAACGACAGCCCCAGCATTTT.

This clone was picked up one time. The chain joins TRBV12-5 to TRBJ2-3, with D possibly matching TRBD2 (5 bases). The CDR3 totals 15 residues. CDR1 is LGHNT, CDR2 FRNRAP, per germline. V was trimmed by 1 base and J by 3 bases, leaving 11 bases between them. CDR3 amino acids: CASGLGVGGTDTQYF. DNA of the CDR3: TGTGCTAGTGGTTTGGGTGTGGGCGGGACAGATACGCAGTATTTT.

V is TRBV28 and J is TRBJ1-1, with 8 bases aligning to TRBD1. The germline V gene encodes CDR1 MDHEN and CDR2 SYDVKM. V lost 8 bases, J lost 5 bases, and 7 bases stayed unmatched. This CDR3 has 13 residues. The CDR3 here is CASRQGWRTEAFF. DNA for the CDR3: TGTGCCAGCCGACAGGGGTGGCGGACTGAAGCTTTCTTT.

This clone has only one observation. The chain is built from TRBV4-2 and TRBJ2-1, with TRBD2 matching 10 bases. The V gene's germline CDR1 is LGHNA and CDR2 YNFKEQ. With V trimmed by 2 bases and J by 9 bases, 7 bases remained unmatched. The CDR3 covers 15 residues. This chain's CDR3 is CASSQRDKREGEQFF. CDR3 in DNA: TGTGCCAGCAGCCAACGGGATAAGCGGGAGGGTGAGCAGTTCTTC.

About this clone: One end of the junction fails to match germline, which may point to a read error. The V and J genes are TRBV4-1 and TRBJ1-1, with D perhaps matching TRBD1 (5 bases). The CDR3 consists of 15 residues. The germline V gene encodes CDR1 MGHRA and CDR2 YSYEKL. The CDR3 DNA is TGCGCCAGCAGCCACTCAATAACCGAGGGGACTGAGGCTTTCTTT. This codes for CASSHSITEGTEAFF.

The chain couples TRBV5-4 to TRBJ1-1, with TRBD1 identical over 7 bases. Germline values: CDR1 SGHNT, CDR2 YYREEE (reference sequence). V lost 6 bases, J lost 0 bases, and 11 bases stayed unmatched. CDR3 length: 16 amino acids. The CDR3 nucleotides read TGTGCCAGCACCTCCCGGACAGGAACCATGAACACTGAAGCTTTCTTT. Its protein is CASTSRTGTMNTEAFF.

This chain uses TRBV13 with TRBJ2-3; TRBD2 agrees at 9 bases. The V segment lost 8 bases and the J segment 3 bases; nucleotides outside the gene matches: 12. Germline lookup yields CDR1 PRHDT and CDR2 FYEKMQ (reference sequence). The CDR3 sequence is 16 residues long. CDR3 nucleotide sequence: TGTGCCAGCTCCGGGCGGGAGGGCCCCGTGACAGATACGCAGTATTTT. It encodes CASSGREGPVTDTQYF.

The rearrangement joins TRBV10-3 to TRBJ1-2; D not certain. The CDR3 is made up of 13 amino acids. V lost 4 bases to trimming and J lost 1 base, with 7 bases between them. Germline V lookup: CDR1 ENHRY, CDR2 SYGVKD. CDR3 sequence reads: CAISGASNYGYTF. In nucleotides, the CDR3 is TGTGCCATCAGTGGGGCAAGTAACTATGGCTACACCTTC.

As concerns this clone: Other DNA sequences of this sample code for an identical CDR3. The V call is TRBV28, the J call TRBJ1-1; a possible D gene is TRBD1 (6 bases). The CDR3 consists of 14 residues. Germline CDR1 MDHEN, CDR2 SYDVKM. Trimming removed 4 bases at V and 6 bases at J, with 15 bases between. CDR3 protein: CASSSSVGASEAFF. In DNA form, the CDR3 reads TGTGCCAGCAGTTCCTCGGTGGGGGCCTCTGAAGCTTTCTTT.

V gene TRBV30 combines with J gene TRBJ1-1; 7 bases are a match to TRBD1. The CDR3 consists of 12 residues. Germline CDR1 GTSNPN, CDR2 SVGIG (reference sequence). Trimming took 7 bases from V and 1 from J; bases not matched to a gene: 3. DNA for the CDR3: TGTGCCTATCGACAGGGGAACACTGAAGCTTTCTTT. Its translation is CAYRQGNTEAFF. Variable domain in full (rest from reference TRBV30 and TRBJ1-1): SQTIHQWPATLVQPVGSPLSLECTVEGTSNPNLYWYRQAAGRGLQLLFYSVGIGQISSEVPQNLSASRPQDRQFILSSKKLLLSDSGFYLCAYRQGNTEAFFGQGTRLTVV.

This clone showed up just a few times. J is TRBJ2-1 and V is TRBV5-1; 12 bases map to TRBD1. Germline V gives CDR1 SGHRS, CDR2 YFSETQ. This CDR3 region has 15 residues. V was pared by 4 bases and J by 5 bases, with 4 bases of the junction left unmatched. CDR3 protein: CASSDGTGGHNEQFF. In DNA form, the CDR3 reads TGCGCCAGCAGCGACGGGACAGGGGGCCACAATGAGCAGTTCTTC.

The chain recombines TRBV10-3 with TRBJ2-5, with D possibly matching TRBD1 (5 bases). Germline values: CDR1 ENHRY, CDR2 SYGVKD. V was pared by 9 bases and J by 0 bases, with 11 bases between. This CDR3 has 13 residues. The CDR3 nucleotides read TGTGCCATGGGGCCAGGGTACCAAGAGACCCAGTACTTC. Its protein is CAMGPGYQETQYF.

The chain joins TRBV7-8 to TRBJ1-1; D gene unclear. The germline V gene has CDR1 SGHVS and CDR2 FQNEAQ. V shed 4 bases and J shed 0 bases, with 9 bases lying between them. This CDR3 has 14 residues. CDR3 residues: CASSSTVMNTEAFF. As DNA, the CDR3 is TGTGCCAGCAGCTCCACAGTGATGAACACTGAAGCTTTCTTT.

The chain is built from TRBV28 and TRBJ2-7, with 10 nucleotides matching TRBD2. This CDR3 has 16 residues. V gave up 2 bases and J gave up 5 bases; unmatched junction bases: 9. The germline CDR1 and CDR2 sequences are MDHEN and SYDVKM. CDR3: CASSLRTGTSDHEQYF. The CDR3 DNA sequence: TGTGCCAGCAGTTTAAGAACCGGGACTAGCGATCACGAGCAGTACTTC. The full variable domain, rest sourced from reference TRBV28 and TRBJ2-7, is DVKVTQSSRYLVKRTGEKVFLECVQDMDHENMFWYRQDPGLGLRLIYFSYDVKMKEKGDIPEGYSVSREKKERFSLILESASTNQTSMYLCASSLRTGTSDHEQYFGPGTRLTVT.

This sequence joins TRBV29-1 and TRBJ2-2; D may be TRBD2 (6 bases). Trimming cost V 4 bases and J 2 bases, with 17 bases left between them. Per germline, CDR1 SQVTM and CDR2 ANQGSEA. The CDR3 spans 16 residues. The CDR3 here is CSVVYMGDFNTGELFF. The CDR3 DNA reads TGCAGCGTTGTGTATATGGGGGACTTCAACACCGGGGAGCTGTTTTTT.

V usage is TRBV7-9 and J usage is TRBJ2-5, with 10 bases fitting TRBD1. The germline V gene has CDR1 SEHNR and CDR2 FQNEAQ (reference sequence). The CDR3 covers 16 residues. V lost 8 bases to trimming and J lost 5 bases; unmatched junction nucleotides: 14. CDR3 residues: CASGGTRDRGEETQYF. In nucleotides, the CDR3 is TGTGCCAGCGGGGGCACGCGGGACAGGGGTGAGGAGACCCAGTACTTC. Using reference TRBV7-9 and TRBJ2-5 for the parts outside the CDR3, the full variable domain is DTGVSQNPRHKITKRGQNVTFRCDPISEHNRLYWYRQTLGQGPEFLTYFQNEAQLEKSRLLSDRFSAERPKGSFSTLEIQRTEQGDSAMYLCASGGTRDRGEETQYFGPGTRLLVL.